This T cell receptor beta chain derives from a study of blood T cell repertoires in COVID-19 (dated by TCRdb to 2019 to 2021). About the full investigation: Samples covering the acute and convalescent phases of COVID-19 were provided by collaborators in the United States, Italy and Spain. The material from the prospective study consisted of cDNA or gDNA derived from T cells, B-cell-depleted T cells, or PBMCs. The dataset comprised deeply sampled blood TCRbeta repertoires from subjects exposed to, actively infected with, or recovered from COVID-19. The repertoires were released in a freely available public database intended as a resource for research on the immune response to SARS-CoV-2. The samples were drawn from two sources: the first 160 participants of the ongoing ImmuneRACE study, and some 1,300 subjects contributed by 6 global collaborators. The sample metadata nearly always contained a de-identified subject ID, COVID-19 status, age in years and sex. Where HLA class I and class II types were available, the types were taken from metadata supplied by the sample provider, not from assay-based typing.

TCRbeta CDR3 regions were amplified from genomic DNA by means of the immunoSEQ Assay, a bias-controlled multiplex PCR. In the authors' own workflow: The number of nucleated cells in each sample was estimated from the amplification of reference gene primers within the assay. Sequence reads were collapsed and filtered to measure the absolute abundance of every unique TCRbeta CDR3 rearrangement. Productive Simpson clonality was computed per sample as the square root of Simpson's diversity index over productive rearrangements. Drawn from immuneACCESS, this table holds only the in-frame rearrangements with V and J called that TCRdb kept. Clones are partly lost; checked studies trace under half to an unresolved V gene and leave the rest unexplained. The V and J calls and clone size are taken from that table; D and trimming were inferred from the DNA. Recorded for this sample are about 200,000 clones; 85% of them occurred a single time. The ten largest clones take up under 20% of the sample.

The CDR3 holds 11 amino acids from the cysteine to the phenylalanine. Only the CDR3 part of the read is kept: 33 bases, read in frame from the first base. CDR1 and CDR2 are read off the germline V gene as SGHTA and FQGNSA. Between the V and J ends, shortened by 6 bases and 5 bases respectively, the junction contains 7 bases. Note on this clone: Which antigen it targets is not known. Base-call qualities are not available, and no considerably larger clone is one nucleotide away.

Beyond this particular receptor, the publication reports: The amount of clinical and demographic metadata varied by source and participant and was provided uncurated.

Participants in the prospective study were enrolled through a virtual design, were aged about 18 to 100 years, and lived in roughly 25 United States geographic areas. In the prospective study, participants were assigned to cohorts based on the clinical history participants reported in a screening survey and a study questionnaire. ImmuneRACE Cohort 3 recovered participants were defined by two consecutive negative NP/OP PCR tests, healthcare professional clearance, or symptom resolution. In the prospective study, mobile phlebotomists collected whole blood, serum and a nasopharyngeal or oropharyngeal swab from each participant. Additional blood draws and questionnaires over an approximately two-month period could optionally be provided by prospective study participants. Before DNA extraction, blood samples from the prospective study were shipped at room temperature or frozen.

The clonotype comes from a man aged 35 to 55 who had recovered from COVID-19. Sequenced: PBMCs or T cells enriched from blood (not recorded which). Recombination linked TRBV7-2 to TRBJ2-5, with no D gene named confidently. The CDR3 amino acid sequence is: CASRGWETQYF. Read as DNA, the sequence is TGTGCCAGCAGGGGCTGGGAGACCCAGTACTTC.